This TCR beta chain was found in a study of T-cell memory formation after mild COVID-19. In the study overall: TCR clustering was largely donor specific. General observations from the study: CD4+ clones that contracted lay mainly in CM and EM; CD8+ ones lay in EMRA.

As concerns this clonotype: Its antigen is currently unknown.

TCRdb redid the calling of the 5' RACE reads with MiXCR, one entry per CDR3 protein. This table holds under 200,000 distinct CDR3 sequences, 10% to 15% found once. Sequencing used PBMCs or a T cell subset sorted from them (not recorded which). The receptor's source is a young man who had mild COVID-19 (a few samples of this study predate the infection). Cell type and time point are not known.

The CDR3 coding sequence is TGTGCCAGCAGCCCATTACCCCGACTAGCGGGGGTGACGCAGTATTTT. Protein: CASSPLPRLAGVTQYF. V and J are TRBV7-2 and TRBJ2-3; 12 nucleotides align to TRBD2. Germline loops: CDR1 SGHTA, CDR2 FQGNSA. The CDR3 is 16 amino acids. V lost 5 bases and J lost 9; bases outside the gene matches: 12.